This T cell receptor beta chain came from a study of spatial heterogeneity in lung cancer. Regarding this clonotype: At one end the junction does not follow the germline gene, possibly because of a read error.

The CDR3 consists of 17 residues. Germline V CDR1 and CDR2: SGHKS, YYEKEE (reference sequence). MiXCR, applied by TCRdb to the 5' RACE reads, yields one record per CDR3 protein. This table holds 30,000 or so distinct CDR3 sequences, around 8% found once. The time point: sample taken at primary tumor resection. Sequencing covered unsorted whole RNA taken from tumor, nontumor lung or frozen PBMC. Source: PBMCs, taken at surgery. V usage is TRBV5-5 and J usage is TRBJ1-6; tentative D call: TRBD1 (5 bases). This TCR was sampled from a female donor with early-stage non-small cell lung cancer. CDR3: CASSSDRTSYDNSPLHF. The CDR3, as DNA: TGTGCAAGCAGCTCTGACAGAACCTCATACGATAATTCACCCCTCCACTTT. The full variable domain, with the rest looked up from reference TRBV5-5 and TRBJ1-6, is DAGVTQSPTHLIKTRGQQVTLRCSPISGHKSVSWYQQVLGQGPQFIFQYYEKEERGRGNFPDRFSARQFPNYSSELNVNALLLGDSALYLCASSSDRTSYDNSPLHFGNGTRLTVT.